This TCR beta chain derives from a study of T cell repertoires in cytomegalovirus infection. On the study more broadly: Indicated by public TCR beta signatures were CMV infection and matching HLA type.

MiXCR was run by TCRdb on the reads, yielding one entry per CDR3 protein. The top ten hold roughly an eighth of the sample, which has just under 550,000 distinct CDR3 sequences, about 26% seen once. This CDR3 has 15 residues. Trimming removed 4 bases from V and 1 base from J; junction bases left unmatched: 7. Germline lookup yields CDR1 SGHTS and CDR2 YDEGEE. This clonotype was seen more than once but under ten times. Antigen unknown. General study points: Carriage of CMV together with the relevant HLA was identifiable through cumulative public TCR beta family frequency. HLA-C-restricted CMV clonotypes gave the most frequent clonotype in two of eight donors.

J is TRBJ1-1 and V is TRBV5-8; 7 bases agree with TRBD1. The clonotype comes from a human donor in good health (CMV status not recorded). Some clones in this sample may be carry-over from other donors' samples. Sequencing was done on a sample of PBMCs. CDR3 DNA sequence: TGTGCCAGCAGCCGCAGGACAGGTGGGAACACTGAAGCTTTCTTT. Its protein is CASSRRTGGNTEAFF.